The rows below give T cell receptor beta chains drawn from one sample of a study of OX40 agonist ivuxolimab in advanced cancers. Clones were read by immunoSEQ multiplex PCR, and TCRdb kept only the in-frame ones, dropping some. The sample consists of more than 85,000 clones, around 90% of them appearing once. This sample comprised CD4+ or CD8+ T cells sorted from blood, obtained in a trial of the OX40 agonist ivuxolimab. Receptor source: an adult with an advanced solid tumor such as melanoma, head and neck, liver or kidney cancer. Each CDR3 is given with its conserved first and last residue. A D gene is named only where the DNA matches it firmly. Clone size is not always given. Where it is, it says once, few, many or a class for expanded clones.

d_call	j_call	v_call	clone_size	cdr3_aa	cdr3_nt
-	TRBJ2-2	TRBV25-1	-	CASSEGAKTNTGELFF	TGTGCCAGCAGTGAGGGGGCCAAAACGAACACCGGGGAGCTGTTTTTT
-	TRBJ2-1	TRBV18	-	CASSPGDREAYNEQFF	TGTGCCAGCTCACCGGGAGACAGGGAGGCCTACAATGAGCAGTTCTTC
-	TRBJ1-2	TRBV12-5	-	CASVLNYGYTF	TGTGCTAGTGTTCTCAATTATGGCTACACCTTC
TRBD1	TRBJ2-7	TRBV18	once	CASSPGTGGFYEQYF	TGTGCCAGCTCACCCGGGACAGGGGGCTTCTACGAGCAGTACTTC
-	TRBJ2-2	TRBV6-6	-	CASSRPVGEPGELFF	TGTGCCAGCAGCCGACCCGTGGGAGAACCCGGGGAGCTGTTTTTT
TRBD1	TRBJ1-4	TRBV2	-	CASYPDRAVEKLFF	TGTGCCAGCTACCCAGACAGGGCGGTTGAAAAACTGTTTTTT
-	TRBJ2-6	TRBV7-3	few	CASSSPASGANVLTF	TGTGCCAGCAGCTCACCTGCCTCTGGGGCCAACGTCCTGACTTTC
-	TRBJ2-1	TRBV19	-	CASSIAPSSYNEQFF	TGTGCCAGTAGTATAGCACCGTCCTCCTACAATGAGCAGTTCTTC
-	TRBJ2-3	TRBV9	-	CASSVSGGSTDTQYF	TGTGCCAGCAGCGTTAGTGGGGGAAGCACAGATACGCAGTATTTT
TRBD1	TRBJ1-1	TRBV10-1	-	CASGTGRTEAFF	TGCGCCAGCGGGACAGGGCGCACTGAAGCTTTCTTT
-	TRBJ2-3	TRBV19	-	CASSISWRSTDTQYF	TGTGCCAGTAGTATTAGTTGGAGGTCCACAGATACGCAGTATTTT
-	TRBJ2-2	TRBV5-1	once	CASSFGQTSGELFF	TGCGCCAGCAGCTTCGGACAGACTAGCGGGGAGCTGTTTTTT
-	TRBJ1-1	TRBV11-2	-	CASSLVGNTEAFF	TGTGCCAGCAGCTTAGTTGGGAACACTGAAGCTTTCTTT
-	TRBJ2-3	TRBV11-2	once	CASSPRPGYTDTQYF	TGTGCCAGCAGCCCGCGTCCGGGGTACACAGATACGCAGTATTTT
-	TRBJ2-2	TRBV19	-	CASTHRETGELFF	TGTGCCAGTACCCACAGGGAAACCGGGGAGCTGTTTTTT
-	TRBJ2-5	TRBV4-2	-	CASSHPGSGRGAGTQYF	TGTGCCAGCAGCCACCCTGGGTCAGGAAGGGGGGCCGGGACCCAGTACTTC
TRBD1	TRBJ2-1	TRBV10-3	-	CAISAGQGGGSDEQFF	TGTGCCATCAGCGCCGGACAGGGTGGTGGTAGCGATGAGCAGTTCTTC
TRBD1	TRBJ2-2	TRBV6-6	-	CASSLQGAVTGELFF	TGTGCCAGCAGCCTACAGGGGGCGGTCACCGGGGAGCTGTTTTTT
TRBD1	TRBJ1-2	TRBV7-6	-	CASSPIGFTTQGRGYTF	TGTGCCAGCAGCCCTATTGGATTTACAACACAGGGGCGAGGCTACACCTTC
-	TRBJ1-5	TRBV5-5	-	CASSLALDGSNQPQHF	TGTGCCAGCAGCTTGGCCTTGGACGGTAGCAATCAGCCCCAGCATTTT
TRBD1	TRBJ2-5	TRBV5-1	-	CASSLGGTGRETQYF	TGCGCCAGCAGCTTGGGAGGGACAGGGCGTGAGACCCAGTACTTC
-	TRBJ1-1	TRBV18	-	CASSPRRGFTEAFF	TGTGCCAGCTCACCACGACGAGGGTTCACTGAAGCTTTCTTT
-	TRBJ1-3	TRBV19	-	CASSTATDSSGNTIYF	TGTGCCAGTAGTACGGCAACAGACAGCTCTGGAAACACCATATATTTT
-	TRBJ2-3	TRBV10-3	-	CAISESGPSTDTQYF	TGTGCCATCAGTGAGTCCGGGCCTAGCACAGATACGCAGTATTTT
-	TRBJ1-1	TRBV19	-	CASSIDPRGTKTEAFF	TGTGCCAGTAGTATAGACCCCCGGGGCACTAAGACTGAAGCTTTCTTT
-	TRBJ1-1	TRBV5-1	-	CASSWGEMNTEAFF	TGCGCCAGCAGCTGGGGGGAGATGAACACTGAAGCTTTCTTT
TRBD2	TRBJ2-7	TRBV7-7	-	CASSTERGVEQYF	TGTGCTAGCAGTACCGAACGGGGGGTCGAGCAGTACTTC
TRBD1	TRBJ1-1	TRBV5-1	-	CASRTGEGNTEAFF	TGCGCCAGCAGGACAGGGGAGGGGAACACTGAAGCTTTCTTT
-	TRBJ1-3	TRBV5-6	few	CASSWDKGTIYF	TGTGCCAGCAGCTGGGACAAAGGCACCATATATTTT
TRBD2	TRBJ2-3	TRBV9	-	CASSVAGGRDTQYF	TGTGCCAGCAGCGTAGCGGGGGGGCGAGATACGCAGTATTTT